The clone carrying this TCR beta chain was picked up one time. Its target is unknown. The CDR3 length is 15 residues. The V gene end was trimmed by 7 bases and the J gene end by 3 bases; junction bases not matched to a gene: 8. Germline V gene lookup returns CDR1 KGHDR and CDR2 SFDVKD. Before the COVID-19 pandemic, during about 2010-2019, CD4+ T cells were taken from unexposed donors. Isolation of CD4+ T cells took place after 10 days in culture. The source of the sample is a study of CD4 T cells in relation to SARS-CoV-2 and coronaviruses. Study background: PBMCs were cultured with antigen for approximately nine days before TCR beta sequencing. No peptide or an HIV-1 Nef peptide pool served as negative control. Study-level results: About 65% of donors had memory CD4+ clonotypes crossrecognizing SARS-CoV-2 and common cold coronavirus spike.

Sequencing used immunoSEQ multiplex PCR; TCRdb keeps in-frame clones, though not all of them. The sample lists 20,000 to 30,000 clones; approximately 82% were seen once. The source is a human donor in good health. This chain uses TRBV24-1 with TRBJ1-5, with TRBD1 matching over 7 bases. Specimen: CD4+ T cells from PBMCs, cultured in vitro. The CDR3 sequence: CATSGGQEFNQPQHF. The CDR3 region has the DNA TGTGCCACCAGCGGCGGACAGGAGTTCAATCAGCCCCAGCATTTT.